The TCR beta chain described here comes from a study of technical replicates of blood from several donors. There are 13 residues in the CDR3. Germline V gene lookup returns CDR1 SGHVS and CDR2 FNYEAQ. Trimming took 5 bases from V and 1 from J, leaving 8 bases between them. TCRdb's table, derived via immunoSEQ multiplex PCR, lists solely in-frame clones and lacks some. The data show over 70,000 clones, 94% seen once. The chain links TRBV7-6 to TRBJ1-1; D call uncertain. The sequence was collected from a human donor in good health. The sequenced material came from T cells isolated from PBMCs. CDR3 residues: CASSLTTNTEAFF. Here the CDR3 DNA reads TGTGCCAGCAGCCTGACAACGAACACTGAAGCTTTCTTT.